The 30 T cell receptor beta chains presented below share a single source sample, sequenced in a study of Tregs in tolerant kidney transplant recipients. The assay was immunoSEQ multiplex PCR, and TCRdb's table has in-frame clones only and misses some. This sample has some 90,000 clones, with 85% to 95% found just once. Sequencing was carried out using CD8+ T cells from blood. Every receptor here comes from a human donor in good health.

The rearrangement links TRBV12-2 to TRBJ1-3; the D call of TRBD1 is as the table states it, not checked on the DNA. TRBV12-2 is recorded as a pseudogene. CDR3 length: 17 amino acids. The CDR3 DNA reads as TGTGCAAGTCGCTTCTGGGGACAGGCAATCTCTGGAAACACCATATATTTT. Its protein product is CASRFWGQAISGNTIYF.

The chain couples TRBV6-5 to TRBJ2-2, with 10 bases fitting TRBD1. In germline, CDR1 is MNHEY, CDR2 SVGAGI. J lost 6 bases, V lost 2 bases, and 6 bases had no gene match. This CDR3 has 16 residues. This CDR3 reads CASSYLGTGAAGELFF. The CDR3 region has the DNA TGTGCCAGCAGTTACCTGGGGACAGGGGCCGCCGGGGAGCTGTTTTTT.

In DNA form, the CDR3 reads TGTGCCAGCAGCTTAGTCCCTGAGCAGTTCTTC. Translation: CASSLVPEQFF. The chain links TRBV7-2 to TRBJ2-1, with D unclear. Trimming pared 1 base from V and 9 bases from J, leaving 4 bases between. The CDR3 extends over 11 amino acids. CDR1 SGHTA and CDR2 FQGNSA come from the germline V gene.

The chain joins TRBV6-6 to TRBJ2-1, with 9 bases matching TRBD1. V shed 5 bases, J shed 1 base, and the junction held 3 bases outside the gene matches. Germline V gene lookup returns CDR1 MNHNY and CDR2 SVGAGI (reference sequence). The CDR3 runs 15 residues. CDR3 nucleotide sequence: TGTGCCAGCAGTACCGGGACAGGGTCCTACAATGAGCAGTTCTTC. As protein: CASSTGTGSYNEQFF.

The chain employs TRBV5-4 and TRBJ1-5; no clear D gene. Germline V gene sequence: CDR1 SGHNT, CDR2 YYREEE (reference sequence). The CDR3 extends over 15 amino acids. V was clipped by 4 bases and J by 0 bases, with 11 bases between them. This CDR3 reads CASSLFGSSNQPQHF. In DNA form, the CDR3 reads TGTGCCAGCAGCCTCTTCGGAAGTAGCAATCAGCCCCAGCATTTT.

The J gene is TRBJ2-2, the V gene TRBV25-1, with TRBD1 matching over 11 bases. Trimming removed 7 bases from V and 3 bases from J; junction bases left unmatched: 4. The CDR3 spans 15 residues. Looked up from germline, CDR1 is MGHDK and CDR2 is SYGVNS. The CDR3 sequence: CASTPGQGDTGELFF. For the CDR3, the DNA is TGTGCCAGCACTCCGGGACAGGGGGACACCGGGGAGCTGTTTTTT.

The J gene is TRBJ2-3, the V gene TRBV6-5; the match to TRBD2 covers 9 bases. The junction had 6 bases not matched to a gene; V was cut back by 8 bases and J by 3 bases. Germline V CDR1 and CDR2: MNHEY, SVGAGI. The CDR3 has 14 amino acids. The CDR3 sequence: CASSRGGETDTQYF. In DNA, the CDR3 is TGTGCCAGCTCCCGCGGGGGGGAGACAGATACGCAGTATTTT.

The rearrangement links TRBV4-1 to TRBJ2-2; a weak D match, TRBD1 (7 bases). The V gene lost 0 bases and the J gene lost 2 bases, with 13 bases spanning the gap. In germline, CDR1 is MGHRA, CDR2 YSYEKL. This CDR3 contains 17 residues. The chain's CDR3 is CASSQEPGGLNTGELFF. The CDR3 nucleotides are TGCGCCAGCAGCCAAGAGCCAGGGGGGCTCAACACCGGGGAGCTGTTTTTT.

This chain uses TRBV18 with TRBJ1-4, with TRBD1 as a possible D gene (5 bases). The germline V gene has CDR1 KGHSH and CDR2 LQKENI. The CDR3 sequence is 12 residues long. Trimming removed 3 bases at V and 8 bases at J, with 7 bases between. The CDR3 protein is CASSPAGEKLFF. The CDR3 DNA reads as TGTGCCAGCTCACCGGCAGGGGAAAAACTGTTTTTT.

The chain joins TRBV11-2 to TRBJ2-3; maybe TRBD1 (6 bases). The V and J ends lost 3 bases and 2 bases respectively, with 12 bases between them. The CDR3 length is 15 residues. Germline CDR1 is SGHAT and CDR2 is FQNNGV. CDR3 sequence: CASSFWGHPTDTQYF. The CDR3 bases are TGTGCCAGCAGCTTCTGGGGACACCCCACAGATACGCAGTATTTT.

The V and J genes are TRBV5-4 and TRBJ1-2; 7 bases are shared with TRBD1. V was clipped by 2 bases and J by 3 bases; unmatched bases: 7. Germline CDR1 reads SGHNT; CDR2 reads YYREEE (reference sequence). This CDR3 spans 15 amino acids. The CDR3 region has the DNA TGTGCCAGCAGCTTACTCAGACAGGGAGACTATGGCTACACCTTC. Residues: CASSLLRQGDYGYTF. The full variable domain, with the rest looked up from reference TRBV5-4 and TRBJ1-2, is ETGVTQSPTHLIKTRGQQVTLRCSSQSGHNTVSWYQQALGQGPQFIFQYYREEENGRGNFPPRFSGLQFPNYSSELNVNALELDDSALYLCASSLLRQGDYGYTFGSGTRLTVV.

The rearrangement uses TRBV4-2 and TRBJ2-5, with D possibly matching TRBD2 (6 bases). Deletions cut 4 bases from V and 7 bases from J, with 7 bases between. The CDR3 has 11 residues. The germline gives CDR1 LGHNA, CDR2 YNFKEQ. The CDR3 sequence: CASSPGGTQYF. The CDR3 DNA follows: TGTGCCAGCAGCCCCGGGGGGACCCAGTACTTC.

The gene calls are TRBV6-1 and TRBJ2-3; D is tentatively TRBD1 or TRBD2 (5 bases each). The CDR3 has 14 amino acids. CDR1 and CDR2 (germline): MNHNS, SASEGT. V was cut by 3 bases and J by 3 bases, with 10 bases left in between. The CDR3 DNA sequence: TGTGCCAGCAGTGACGAGGGACGGACAGATACGCAGTATTTT. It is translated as CASSDEGRTDTQYF.

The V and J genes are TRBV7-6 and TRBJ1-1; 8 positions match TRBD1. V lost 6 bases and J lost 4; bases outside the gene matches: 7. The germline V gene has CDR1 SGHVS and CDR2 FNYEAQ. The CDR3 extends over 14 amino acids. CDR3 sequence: CASRAGGESTEAFF. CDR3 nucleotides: TGTGCCAGCAGGGCAGGGGGCGAAAGCACTGAAGCTTTCTTT.

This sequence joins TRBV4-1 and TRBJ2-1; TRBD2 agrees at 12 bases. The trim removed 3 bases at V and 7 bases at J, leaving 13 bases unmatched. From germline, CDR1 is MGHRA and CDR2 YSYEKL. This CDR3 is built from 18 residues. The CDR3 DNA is TGCGCCAGCAGCCAGGACAGCCCACTAGCGGGGGGACGTAATGAGCAGTTCTTC. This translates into CASSQDSPLAGGRNEQFF.

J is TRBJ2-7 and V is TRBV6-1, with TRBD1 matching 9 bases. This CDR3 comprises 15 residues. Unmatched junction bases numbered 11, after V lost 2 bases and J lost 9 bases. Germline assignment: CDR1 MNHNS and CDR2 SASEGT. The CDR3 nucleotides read TGTGCCAGCAGTGAATGGGACAGGGACGCGACTGGGCAGTACTTC. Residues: CASSEWDRDATGQYF.

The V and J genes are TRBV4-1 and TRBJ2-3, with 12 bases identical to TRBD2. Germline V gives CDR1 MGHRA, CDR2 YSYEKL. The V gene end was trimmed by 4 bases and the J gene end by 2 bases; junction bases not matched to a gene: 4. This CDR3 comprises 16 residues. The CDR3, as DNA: TGCGCCAGCAGCCCGAGACTAGCGGGGGACACAGATACGCAGTATTTT. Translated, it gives CASSPRLAGDTDTQYF.

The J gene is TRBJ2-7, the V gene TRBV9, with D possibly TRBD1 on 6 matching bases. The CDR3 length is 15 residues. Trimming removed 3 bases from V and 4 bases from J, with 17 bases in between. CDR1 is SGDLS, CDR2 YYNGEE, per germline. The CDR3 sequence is CASSARQDLPYEQYF. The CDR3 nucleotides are TGTGCCAGCAGCGCCCGACAGGACCTCCCTTACGAGCAGTACTTC.

CDR3: CASSLGLGTGNTEAFF. The CDR3 nucleotides read TGTGCCAGCAGTCTAGGATTGGGGACAGGGAACACTGAAGCTTTCTTT. This rearrangement joins TRBV27 to TRBJ1-1; 8 bases are shared with TRBD1. Per the germline V gene, CDR1 is MNHEY and CDR2 is SMNVEV (reference sequence). The ends lost 5 bases at V and 1 base at J; junction bases unmatched: 9. This CDR3 is built from 16 residues.

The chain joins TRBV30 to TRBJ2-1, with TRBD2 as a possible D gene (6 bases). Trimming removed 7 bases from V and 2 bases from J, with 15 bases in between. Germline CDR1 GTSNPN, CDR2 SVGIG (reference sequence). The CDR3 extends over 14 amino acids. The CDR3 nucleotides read TGTGCCTACGGCTATGGAGGGGCCTACAATGAGCAGTTCTTC. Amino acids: CAYGYGGAYNEQFF.

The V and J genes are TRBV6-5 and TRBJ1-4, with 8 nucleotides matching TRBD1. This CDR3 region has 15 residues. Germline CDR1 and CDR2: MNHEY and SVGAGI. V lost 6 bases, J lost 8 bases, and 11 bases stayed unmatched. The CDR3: CASSRPGQGGEKLFF. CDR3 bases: TGTGCCAGCAGCCGACCTGGACAGGGTGGGGAAAAACTGTTTTTT.

In DNA form, the CDR3 reads TGTGCCAGCAGCTTAGAAGGGGGTATCTCCTACGAGCAGTACTTC. It yields the protein CASSLEGGISYEQYF. The chain links TRBV7-2 to TRBJ2-7; TRBD1 might be the D (6 bases). V was trimmed by 1 base and J by 0 bases, leaving 10 bases between them. The germline V gene has CDR1 SGHTA and CDR2 FQGNSA. The CDR3 loop spans 15 amino acids.

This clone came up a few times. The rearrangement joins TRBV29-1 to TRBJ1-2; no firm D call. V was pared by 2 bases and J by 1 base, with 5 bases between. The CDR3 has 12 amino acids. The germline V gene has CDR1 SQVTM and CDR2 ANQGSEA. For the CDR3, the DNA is TGCAGCGTTGAATCCGATAACTATGGCTACACCTTC. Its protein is CSVESDNYGYTF. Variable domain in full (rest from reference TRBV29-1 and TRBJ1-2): SAVISQKPSRDICQRGTSLTIQCQVDSQVTMMFWYRQQPGQSLTLIATANQGSEATYESGFVIDKFPISRPNLTFSTLTVSNMSPEDSSIYLCSVESDNYGYTFGSGTRLTVV.

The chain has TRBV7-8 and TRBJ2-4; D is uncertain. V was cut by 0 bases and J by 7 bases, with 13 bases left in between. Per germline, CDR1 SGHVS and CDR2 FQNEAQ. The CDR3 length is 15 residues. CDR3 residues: CASSLAKQTMNIQYF. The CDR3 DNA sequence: TGTGCCAGCAGCTTAGCGAAACAGACGATGAACATTCAGTACTTC.

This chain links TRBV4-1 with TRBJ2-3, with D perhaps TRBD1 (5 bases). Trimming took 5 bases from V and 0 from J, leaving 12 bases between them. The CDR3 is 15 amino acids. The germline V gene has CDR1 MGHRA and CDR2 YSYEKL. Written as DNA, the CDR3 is TGCGCCAGCAGCGCCAGGGTCACTAGCACAGATACGCAGTATTTT. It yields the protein CASSARVTSTDTQYF.

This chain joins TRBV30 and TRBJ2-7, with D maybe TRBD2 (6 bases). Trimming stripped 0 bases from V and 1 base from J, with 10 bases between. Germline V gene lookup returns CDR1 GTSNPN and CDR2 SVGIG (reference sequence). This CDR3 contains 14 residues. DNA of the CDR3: TGTGCCTGGAGTGTTGGGGGAGGATCCTACGAGCAGTACTTC. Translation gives CAWSVGGGSYEQYF.

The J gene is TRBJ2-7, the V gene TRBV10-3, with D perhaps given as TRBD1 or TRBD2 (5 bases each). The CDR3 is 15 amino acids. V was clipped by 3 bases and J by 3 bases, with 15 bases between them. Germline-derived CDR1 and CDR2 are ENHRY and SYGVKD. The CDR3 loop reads CAISDTGTRSYEQYF. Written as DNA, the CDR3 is TGTGCCATCAGTGACACCGGGACCCGAAGCTACGAGCAGTACTTC.

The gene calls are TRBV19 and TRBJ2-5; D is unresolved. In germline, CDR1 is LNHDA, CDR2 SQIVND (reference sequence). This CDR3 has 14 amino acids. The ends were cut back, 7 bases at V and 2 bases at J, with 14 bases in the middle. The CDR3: CASKVALDQETQYF. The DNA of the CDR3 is TGTGCCAGTAAGGTGGCCCTGGATCAAGAGACCCAGTACTTC.

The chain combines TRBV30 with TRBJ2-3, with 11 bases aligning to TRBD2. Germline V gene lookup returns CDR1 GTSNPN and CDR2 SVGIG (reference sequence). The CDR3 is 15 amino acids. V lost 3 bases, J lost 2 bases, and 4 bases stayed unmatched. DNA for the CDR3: TGTGCCTGGAGAGGTAGCGGGGGGGACACAGATACGCAGTATTTT. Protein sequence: CAWRGSGGDTDTQYF.

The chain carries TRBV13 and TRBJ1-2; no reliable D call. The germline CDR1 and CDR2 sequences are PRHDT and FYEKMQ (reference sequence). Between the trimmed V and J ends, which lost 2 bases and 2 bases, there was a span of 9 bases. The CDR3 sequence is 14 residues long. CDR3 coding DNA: TGTGCCAGCAGCTTACAGCCCACAAACTATGGCTACACCTTC. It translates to CASSLQPTNYGYTF.